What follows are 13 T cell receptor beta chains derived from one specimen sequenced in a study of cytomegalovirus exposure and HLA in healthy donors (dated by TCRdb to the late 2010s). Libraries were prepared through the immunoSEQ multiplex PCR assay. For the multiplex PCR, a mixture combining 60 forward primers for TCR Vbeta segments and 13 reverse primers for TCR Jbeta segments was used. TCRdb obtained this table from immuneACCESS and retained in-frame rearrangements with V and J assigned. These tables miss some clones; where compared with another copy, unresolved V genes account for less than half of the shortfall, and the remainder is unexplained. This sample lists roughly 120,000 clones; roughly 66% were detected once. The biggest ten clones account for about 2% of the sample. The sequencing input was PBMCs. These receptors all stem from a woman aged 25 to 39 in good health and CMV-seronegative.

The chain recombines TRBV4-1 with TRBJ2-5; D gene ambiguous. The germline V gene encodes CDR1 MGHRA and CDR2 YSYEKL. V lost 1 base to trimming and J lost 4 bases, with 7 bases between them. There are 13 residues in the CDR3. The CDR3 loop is CASSQGLLETQYF. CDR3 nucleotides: TGCGCCAGCAGCCAAGGGCTGTTAGAGACCCAGTACTTC.

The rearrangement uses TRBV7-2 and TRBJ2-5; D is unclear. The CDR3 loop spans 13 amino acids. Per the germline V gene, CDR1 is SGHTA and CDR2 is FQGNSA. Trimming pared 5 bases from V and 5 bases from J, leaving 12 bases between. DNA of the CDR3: TGTGCCAGCAGCCTCCTCGCGTGGGAGACCCAGTACTTC. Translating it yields CASSLLAWETQYF. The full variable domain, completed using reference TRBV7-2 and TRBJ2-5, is GAGVSQSPSNKVTEKGKDVELRCDPISGHTALYWYRQSLGQGLEFLIYFQGNSAPDKSGLPSDRFSAERTGGSVSTLTIQRTQQEDSAVYLCASSLLAWETQYFGPGTRLLVL.

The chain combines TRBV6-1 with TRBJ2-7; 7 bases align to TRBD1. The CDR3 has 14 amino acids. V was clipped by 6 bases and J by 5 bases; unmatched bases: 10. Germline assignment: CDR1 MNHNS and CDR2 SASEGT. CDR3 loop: CASSHRTQGNEQYF. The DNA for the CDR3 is TGTGCCAGCAGCCACCGTACACAGGGGAACGAGCAGTACTTC.

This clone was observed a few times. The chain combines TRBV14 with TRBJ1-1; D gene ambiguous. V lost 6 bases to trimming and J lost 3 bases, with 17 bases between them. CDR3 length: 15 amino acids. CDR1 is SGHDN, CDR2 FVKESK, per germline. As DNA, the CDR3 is TGTGCCAGCAGTACAGTTTCCCTCCGTTACACTGAAGCTTTCTTT. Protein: CASSTVSLRYTEAFF.

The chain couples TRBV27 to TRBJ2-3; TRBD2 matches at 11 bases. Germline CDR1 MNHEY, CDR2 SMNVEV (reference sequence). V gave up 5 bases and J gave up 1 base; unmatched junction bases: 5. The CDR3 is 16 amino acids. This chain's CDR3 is CASSMTSGVRTDTQYF. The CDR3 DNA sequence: TGTGCCAGCAGTATGACTAGCGGGGTACGCACAGATACGCAGTATTTT.

The CDR3 nucleotides read TGCGCCAGCACCACCGACAGGGGGCAGGTTGGCTACACCTTC. This translates into CASTTDRGQVGYTF. V is TRBV5-1 and J is TRBJ1-2; TRBD1 matches at 10 bases. Germline CDR1 and CDR2: SGHRS and YFSETQ. The junction had 9 bases not matched to a gene; V was cut back by 6 bases and J by 7 bases. CDR3 length: 14 residues.

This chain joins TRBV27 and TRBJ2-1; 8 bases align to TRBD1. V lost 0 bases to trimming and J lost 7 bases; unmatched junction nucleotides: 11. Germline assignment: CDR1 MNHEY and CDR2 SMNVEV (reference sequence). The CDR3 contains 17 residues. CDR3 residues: CASSLSGGRGQGNEQFF. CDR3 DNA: TGTGCCAGCAGTTTATCTGGGGGCAGGGGGCAAGGTAATGAGCAGTTCTTC.

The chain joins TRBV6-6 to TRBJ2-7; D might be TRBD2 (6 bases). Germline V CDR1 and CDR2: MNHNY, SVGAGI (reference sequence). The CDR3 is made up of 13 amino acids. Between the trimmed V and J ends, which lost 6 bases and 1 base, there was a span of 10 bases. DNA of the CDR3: TGTGCCAGCAGGTTGGAGGGATCCTACGAGCAGTACTTC. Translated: CASRLEGSYEQYF.

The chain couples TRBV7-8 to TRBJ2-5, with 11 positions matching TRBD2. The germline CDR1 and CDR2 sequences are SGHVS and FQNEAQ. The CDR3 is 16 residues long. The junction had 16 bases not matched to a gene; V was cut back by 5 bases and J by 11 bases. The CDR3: CASSQELAGAWREQYF. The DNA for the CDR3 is TGTGCCAGCAGCCAAGAACTAGCGGGAGCATGGAGGGAGCAGTACTTC.

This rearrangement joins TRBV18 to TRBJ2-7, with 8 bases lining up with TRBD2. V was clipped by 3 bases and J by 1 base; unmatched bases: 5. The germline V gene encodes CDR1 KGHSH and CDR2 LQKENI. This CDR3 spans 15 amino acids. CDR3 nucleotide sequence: TGTGCCAGCTCACCGCAGCGGGAGTCGTCCTACGAGCAGTACTTC. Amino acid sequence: CASSPQRESSYEQYF.

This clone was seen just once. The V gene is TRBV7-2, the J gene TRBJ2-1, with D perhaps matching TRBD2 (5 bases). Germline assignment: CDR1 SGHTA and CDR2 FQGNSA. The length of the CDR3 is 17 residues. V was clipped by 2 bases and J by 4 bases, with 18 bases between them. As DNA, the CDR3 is TGTGCCAGCAGCTTACAATTTCCGGCTAGCCGTTACAATGAGCAGTTCTTC. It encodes CASSLQFPASRYNEQFF.

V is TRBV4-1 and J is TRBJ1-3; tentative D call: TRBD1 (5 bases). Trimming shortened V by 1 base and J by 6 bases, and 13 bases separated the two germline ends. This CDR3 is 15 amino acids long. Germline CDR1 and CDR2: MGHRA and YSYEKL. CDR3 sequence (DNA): TGCGCCAGCAGCCAAGTACCCCAGGGTGCAAACACCATATATTTT. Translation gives CASSQVPQGANTIYF.

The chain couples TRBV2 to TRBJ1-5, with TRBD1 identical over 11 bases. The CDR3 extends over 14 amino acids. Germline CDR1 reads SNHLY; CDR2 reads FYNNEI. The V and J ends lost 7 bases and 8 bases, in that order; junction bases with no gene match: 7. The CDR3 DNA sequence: TGTGCCAGCACTGGGACAGGGGGGATGGAGCCCCAGCATTTT. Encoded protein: CASTGTGGMEPQHF.